The clone carrying this TCR beta chain was picked up a small number of times. Its cognate antigen is unknown. Then a second PCR, running about 6 to 12 cycles, was carried out with a sample-barcoded 5' primer and a J-beta primer mix. MiXCR, applied by TCRdb to the 5' RACE reads, yields one record per CDR3 protein. The sample includes approximately 820,000 distinct CDR3 sequences, roughly 44% seen only once; the top ten take about a fifth. Trimming at V came to 3 bases and at J to 10 bases, leaving 6 bases not matched to a gene. CDR3 length: 13 amino acids. Per the germline V gene, CDR1 is DFQATT and CDR2 is SNEGSKA (reference sequence). The data are from a study of blood T cells in healthy people across ages. Findings and limits, study-wide: Aged donors had fewer naive CD4+ cells and lower diversity than long-lived donors.

The rearrangement joins TRBV20-1 to TRBJ1-6, with TRBD1 matching 7 bases. The origin of this receptor is a man in his fifties or sixties in good health. Sequencing was performed on blood. CDR3 DNA: TGCAGTGCTAGCGGACAGGCTAGCTCACCCCTCCACTTT. Protein sequence: CSASGQASSPLHF.